This T cell receptor (beta chain) was captured in a study of blood T cells in healthy people across ages. Study-level results: Naive T cell percentage strongly correlated with TCR beta diversity. Researchers deemed the diversity estimates from one million T cells underestimates.

Germline V lookup: CDR1 ENHRY, CDR2 SYGVKD. The CDR3 has 14 amino acids. A sample-barcoded 5' primer and a J-beta primer mix were used in a second PCR of roughly 6 to 11 cycles. Each cDNA molecule was tagged by a template-switch adaptor that had 12 random nucleotides. A single record per CDR3 protein comes from TCRdb applying MiXCR to the 5' RACE reads. The table lists 600,000 to 650,000 distinct CDR3 sequences, roughly 53% of them singletons. For this clonotype: Its antigen is still unknown.

This sequence originates from a man in his sixties in good health. This rearrangement joins TRBV10-3 to TRBJ2-4; 8 bases agree with TRBD2. The end of the DNA fits TRBJ2-7 better, so the J call may be wrong. The sequenced sample consisted of blood. CDR3 DNA sequence: TGTGCCATCGCGGGGGGTGAGGGGGACTACGAGCAGTACTTC. It translates to CAIAGGEGDYEQYF.